This T cell receptor (beta chain) stems from a study of CD8+CD57+ T cells in acquired aplastic anemia. Turning to the study itself: The study obtained an average of about 3.1 ug of DNA from sorted CD4+ and CD8+ cells.

The CDR3 is made up of 19 amino acids. Trimming shortened V by 0 bases and J by 0 bases, and 17 bases separated the two germline ends. The germline gives CDR1 SGHAT, CDR2 FQDESV (reference sequence). This clonotype occurred a few times. This may come from a read error, since a much larger clone is one base off. TCR beta VDJ combinations and CDR3 sequences were profiled from genomic DNA. TCRdb called the reads again in MiXCR, with one record for every CDR3 protein. The top ten hold roughly 8% of the sample, which has some 70,000 distinct CDR3 sequences, 45% to 60% seen once. The sample was sorted CD4+, CD8+, or CD8+CD57+ T cells (not recorded which) from PBMCs. The sequence derives from a human donor in good health, serving as a control. The genes are TRBV11-1 and TRBJ1-4; no reliable D call. The CDR3 nucleotides are TGTGCCAGCAGCTTAGCTTTCGAGTCCGGTCTTACAACTAATGAAAAACTGTTTTTT. It codes for CASSLAFESGLTTNEKLFF.